A selection of T cell receptor beta chains follows, all from one sample in a study of regulatory T cells in long-lasting Graves disease. TCRdb redid the calling of the multiplex PCR reads with MiXCR, one entry per CDR3 protein. The sample carries 350,000 to 500,000 distinct CDR3 sequences, 14% recorded once. The same sample was also studied in work on T cells in Graves' hyperthyroidism and ophthalmopathy.

The starting material was peripheral blood mononuclear cells (PBMCs), obtained at new diagnosis, from a patient treated with antithyroid drugs. The receptors shown here come from a woman aged 50 to 65 with Graves disease. The CDR3 runs from the conserved cysteine through the conserved F or W. A D gene is named only where the DNA matches it firmly. Size is omitted from some rows. Given values are once, few, many or a class for expanded clones.

abundance: -
len: 14
j_gene: TRBJ2-3
d_gene: -
v_gene: TRBV19
CDR3aa: CASSIGSSTDTQYF
CDR3nt: TGTGCCAGTAGTATCGGCTCTAGCACAGATACGCAGTATTTT

abundance: -
len: 14
j_gene: TRBJ2-5
d_gene: -
v_gene: TRBV6-6
CDR3aa: CASSYSAGDVTQYF
CDR3nt: TGTGCCAGCAGTTACTCGGCAGGGGATGTGACCCAGTACTTC

abundance: few
len: 15
j_gene: TRBJ1-6
d_gene: TRBD1
v_gene: TRBV28
CDR3aa: CASSSLRGPNSPLHF
CDR3nt: TGTGCCAGCAGTTCCCTCAGGGGGCCTAATTCACCCCTCCACTTT

abundance: many
len: 14
j_gene: TRBJ2-2
d_gene: TRBD1
v_gene: TRBV2
CDR3aa: CASTWDRGSGELFF
CDR3nt: TGTGCCAGCACCTGGGACAGGGGATCCGGGGAGCTGTTTTTT

abundance: few
len: 16
j_gene: TRBJ2-5
d_gene: -
v_gene: TRBV13
CDR3aa: CASSLAGPLLQETQYF
CDR3nt: TGTGCCAGCAGCTTAGCGGGACCCCTTCTCCAAGAGACCCAGTACTTC

abundance: many
len: 13
j_gene: TRBJ1-1
d_gene: -
v_gene: TRBV2
CDR3aa: CASTSSLNTEAFF
CDR3nt: TGTGCCAGCACCTCATCCCTGAACACTGAAGCTTTCTTT

abundance: many
len: 15
j_gene: TRBJ2-1
d_gene: -
v_gene: TRBV12-3/TRBV12-4
CDR3aa: CASSDSSERYNEQFF
CDR3nt: TGTGCCAGCAGCGACAGTTCAGAAAGGTACAATGAGCAGTTCTTC

abundance: many
len: 20
j_gene: TRBJ2-1
d_gene: TRBD2
v_gene: TRBV27
CDR3aa: CASSLSPASGRALSYNEQFF
CDR3nt: TGTGCCAGCAGTTTATCCCCCGCTAGCGGGAGGGCCTTGTCCTACAATGAGCAGTTCTTC

abundance: many
len: 12
j_gene: TRBJ2-7
d_gene: -
v_gene: TRBV2
CDR3aa: CASSEADYEQYF
CDR3nt: TGTGCCAGCAGTGAAGCAGACTACGAGCAGTACTTC

abundance: few
len: 17
j_gene: TRBJ1-6
d_gene: TRBD1
v_gene: TRBV20-1
CDR3aa: CSAIGRGGSSYNSPLHF
CDR3nt: TGCAGTGCAATCGGTAGAGGGGGCAGCTCCTATAATTCACCCCTCCACTTT

abundance: few
len: 14
j_gene: TRBJ2-2
d_gene: -
v_gene: TRBV4-1
CDR3aa: CASSQEAETGELFF
CDR3nt: TGCGCCAGCAGCCAAGAAGCGGAAACCGGGGAGCTGTTTTTT

abundance: many
len: 13
j_gene: TRBJ2-4
d_gene: -
v_gene: TRBV3-1
CDR3aa: CASSPPGGNIQYF
CDR3nt: TGTGCCAGCAGCCCACCCGGGGGAAACATTCAGTACTTC